This T cell receptor beta chain was captured by sequencing in a study of T cell repertoires in cytomegalovirus infection. TCRdb independently ran MiXCR on the reads; one entry per CDR3 protein. The data hold 510,000 or so distinct CDR3 sequences, with 26% observed a single time. Germline V gene data show CDR1 as SQVTM and CDR2 as ANQGSEA. The CDR3 covers 11 residues. With 6 bases removed from V and 11 bases from J, the gap between germline ends came to 13 bases. The source material was PBMCs. The rearrangement joins TRBV29-1 to TRBJ1-4; a weak D match, TRBD1 (5 bases). The TCR was taken from a human donor in good health (CMV status not recorded). Some clones in this sample may be carry-over from other donors' samples. CDR3 sequence (DNA): TGCAGCGTCCCCGACGGGGACAAACTGTTTTTT. Translated: CSVPDGDKLFF.